This T cell receptor beta chain was identified during a study of blood T cells in healthy people across ages (dated by TCRdb to the mid-2010s). About the full investigation: In model experiments, template switching captured about one uniquely barcoded TCR beta cDNA molecule for every two T cells. Using deep sequencing normalized with unique cDNA molecular identifiers, the study measured how TCR beta repertoire diversity changes with age. Donors were grouped into four age groups: young (average 16 years), middle-aged (approximately 41), aged (about 60) and long-lived (approximately 82). Donors of different ages were randomly distributed across sequencing lanes to avoid experimental bias. The study analyzed two additional independent replicas of 1 million unique cDNA reads from the same blood draw for two donors, one aged 18 to 29 and one aged 80 or older. Study-wide findings and limitations: Compared with the aged group, the long-lived group had more naive CD4+ T cells, fewer expanded clones and increased TCR diversity, suggesting age selection. Because donor CMV infection status was unknown, age-related changes in expanded clonotypes were potentially confounded. Observed TCR beta diversity per million T cells fell roughly linearly with age, and a significant reduction was already apparent by age around 36. There was a strong correlation between observed TCR beta diversity and the percentage of naive T cells measured by flow cytometry. Estimates of total diversity based on one million sequenced T cells were considered lower bounds and underestimates. Because profiling used bulk unsorted PBMCs, naive and antigen-experienced compartments could not be compared conclusively.

The CDR3 numbers 12 residues from cysteine through phenylalanine. The retained sequence is limited to the CDR3, 36 bases, with the frame set at the first base. Trimming takes 6 bases from V and 5 bases from J, and the germline ends sit 9 bases apart. Systemically healthy Caucasian individuals from Russia, 39 in total and aged about 6 to 100 years, were included as donors. Each donor gave about 11 milliliters of peripheral blood, drawn into EDTA-treated Vacutainer tubes. Ficoll-Paque density-gradient centrifugation was used to isolate PBMCs, with at least 7 million per sample. Trizol reagent was used to extract total RNA from the PBMCs, yielding at least 6 micrograms per sample. The percentages of naive CD45RAhigh/CD27high T cells were determined by flow cytometry on a PBMC aliquot from every donor. This clonotype was seen a handful of times. Its recognized antigen is unknown. No much larger clone exists at a distance of one base, and base qualities are not known.

Library method: 5' RACE. Sequencing took place on an Illumina HiSeq 2500. A second PCR of 7 to 11 cycles was performed with a sample-barcoded 5' primer and a J-beta primer mix. A template-switch 5' adaptor carrying 12 random nucleotides introduced a unique molecular identifier onto each TCR beta cDNA molecule. Each sample yielded at least 2.5 million CDR3-containing paired-end reads. All of the RNA was converted into first-strand cDNA using the Mint cDNA synthesis kit, with a TRBC-specific oligonucleotide serving as the primer. Following uracil-DNA glycosylase treatment, a first 18-cycle PCR with universal primers M1SS and BC2_uni_R was performed on all cDNA. The study's processing was this. Normalization of each sample was performed by random selection of 1 million high-quality reads, each carrying a distinct molecular identifier. Reads with shared molecular identifiers were discarded instead of being binned into consensus sequences. MiTCR, run with a Q25 quality threshold and the strictest error-elimination algorithm, handled CDR3 identification, clonotype clustering and error correction. A nonparametric unseen species model with Euler transformation was used to estimate a lower bound on total TCR beta diversity. TCRdb took the public reads, trimmed them with fastp at Q25, ran MiXCR for clone calling and kept in-frame beta chains. Every CDR3 protein is listed once, alongside the most common genes and DNA of its rows. For this entry, the V and J calls and clone size follow TCRdb and not the study's own pipeline. The sample profile shows around 1,700,000 distinct CDR3 sequences; over 25% of them were found once. The leading ten clones occupy over 7% of the sample.

The chain couples TRBV12-3 or TRBV12-4 to TRBJ2-3; TRBD1 is a possible D gene, resting on 6 matching bases. The sequence derives from a woman aged 30 to 39 in good health. Sample: blood. The DNA sequence is TGTGCCAGCAGGGGGGCCAAAGATACGCAGTATTTT. This translates into CASRGAKDTQYF.